This T cell receptor beta chain was recorded in a study of cytomegalovirus exposure and HLA in healthy donors. The PCR made use of 60 Vbeta and 13 Jbeta primers. Sequencing was performed with immunoSEQ multiplex PCR; in TCRdb, only in-frame clones are kept and a portion is missing. The table has about 140,000 clones, about 80% seen once. From germline, CDR1 is SGHRS and CDR2 YFSETQ. Trimming took off 2 bases at V and 4 bases at J, with 9 bases between the two ends. The CDR3 has 14 residues. Details on this clone: Antigen: not known.

Overall study results and limits: Upon later analysis, TCR association rates were observed to vary by HLA locus, being highest for DRB1 and lowest for HLA-C. The authors listed about 170 TCR beta chains as cytomegalovirus-associated. In vitro confirmation showed three CMV-associated chains to be CMV antigen specific.

This TCR was sampled from a man under 40 in good health. The rearrangement joins TRBV5-1 to TRBJ1-4; D ambiguous. The sequencing input was PBMCs. Written as DNA, the CDR3 is TGCGCCAGCAGCTTTAGAGGTCTTAATGAAAAACTGTTTTTT. Amino acids: CASSFRGLNEKLFF.